This is a list of T cell receptor beta chains from one sample in a study of human T cells and chemical hapten exposure. TCRdb redid the calling of the RACE reads with MiXCR, one entry per CDR3 protein. The sample lists 80,000 to 100,000 distinct CDR3 sequences; around a quarter were seen once. The sample in question was whole blood, obtained in connection with sensitization to the hapten diphenylcyclopropenone (DPC). These receptors came from a middle-aged man with alopecia areata. Some clones in this sample may be carry-over from other donors' samples. Both conserved end residues are part of each CDR3. The order of the fields is V gene, J gene, clone size, D gene, CDR3 protein, CDR3 DNA. A D gene is named only where the DNA matches it firmly. Clone size is shown for a subset of rows, as once, few, many or a class of expanded clone.

TRBV28,TRBJ1-3,few,TRBD1,CASRDIPGTGDRNTIYF,TGTGCCAGCAGGGACATCCCCGGGACAGGGGATCGGAACACCATATATTTT
TRBV4-1,TRBJ2-2,.,TRBD2,CASSQDMRTSGRMFF,TGCGCCAGCAGCCAAGATATGCGGACTAGCGGGAGAATGTTTTTT
TRBV20-1,TRBJ2-3,.,.,CSASSSQGSTDTQYF,TGCAGTGCTAGTTCTAGCCAGGGAAGCACAGATACGCAGTATTTT
TRBV30,TRBJ1-5,few,TRBD1,CAWSRLQGQPQHF,TGTGCCTGGAGTCGTTTACAGGGGCAGCCCCAGCATTTT
TRBV12-3/TRBV12-4,TRBJ2-1,.,TRBD2,CASSLIAGGVGDEQFF,TGTGCCAGCAGTCTCATAGCGGGAGGGGTTGGCGATGAGCAGTTCTTC
TRBV5-1,TRBJ2-1,.,.,CASRVGGLGEQFF,TGCGCCAGCAGAGTCGGCGGTCTAGGGGAGCAGTTCTTC
TRBV7-3,TRBJ1-6,.,.,CASSLTGADNSPLHF,TGTGCCAGCAGCTTAACGGGGGCGGATAATTCACCCCTCCACTTT
TRBV20-1,TRBJ1-2,many,.,CSARSPPQREDPYGYTF,TGCAGTGCTAGATCCCCTCCCCAACGCGAGGATCCCTATGGCTACACCTTC
TRBV27,TRBJ2-2,.,.,CATPTDTGELFF,TGTGCCACCCCGACAGACACCGGGGAGCTGTTTTTT
TRBV5-5,TRBJ1-1,.,.,CASSSDWADTEAFF,TGTGCCAGCAGCTCCGACTGGGCGGACACTGAAGCTTTCTTT
TRBV12-3/TRBV12-4,TRBJ2-1,.,TRBD2,CASREPGLDSREQFF,TGTGCCAGCAGAGAGCCGGGACTAGACTCTAGGGAGCAGTTCTTC
TRBV29-1,TRBJ2-5,.,.,CSVEDVGETQYF,TGCAGCGTTGAAGATGTCGGAGAGACCCAGTACTTC
TRBV5-1,TRBJ2-5,.,.,CASSLKPLQETQYF,TGCGCCAGCAGCTTGAAACCGTTACAAGAGACCCAGTACTTC
TRBV5-1,TRBJ1-1,.,TRBD1,CASSRRTGGDEAFF,TGCGCCAGCAGCCGACGGACAGGGGGGGATGAAGCTTTCTTT
TRBV25-1,TRBJ2-3,.,TRBD2,CASSGLADSTDTQYF,TGTGCCAGCAGTGGACTAGCGGATAGCACAGATACGCAGTATTTT
TRBV7-9,TRBJ2-7,.,.,CASSPREQMITYEQYF,TGTGCCAGCAGCCCCAGGGAACAGATGATCACCTACGAGCAGTACTTC
TRBV12-3/TRBV12-4,TRBJ1-3,.,.,CASSFGGFGNTIYF,TGTGCCAGCAGTTTTGGAGGGTTTGGAAACACCATATATTTT
TRBV20-1,TRBJ2-7,once,.,CSFPVPSRSSYEQYF,TGCAGCTTTCCCGTCCCTAGCCGAAGCTCCTACGAGCAGTACTTC
TRBV19,TRBJ2-7,.,TRBD1,CASSRTGDFLDEQYF,TGTGCCAGTAGTCGGACAGGGGACTTTTTGGACGAGCAGTACTTC
TRBV24-1,TRBJ2-4,few,.,CATSESDNIQYF,TGTGCCACCAGTGAGTCTGACAACATTCAGTACTTC
TRBV7-3,TRBJ2-7,.,.,CASSSREALLAASIDEQYF,TGTGCCAGCAGCTCCCGCGAGGCCTTACTAGCAGCTTCGATCGACGAGCAGTACTTC
TRBV3-1,TRBJ2-5,.,TRBD2,CASSQVLAGGPRETQYF,TGTGCCAGCAGCCAAGTGCTAGCGGGAGGGCCGCGCGAGACCCAGTACTTC
TRBV20-1,TRBJ1-5,.,TRBD1,CSARTGGLAQHF,TGCAGTGCTAGAACAGGGGGTTTGGCCCAGCATTTT
TRBV10-2,TRBJ1-5,few,TRBD1,CASSRTGGSNQPQHF,TGCGCCAGCAGTCGGACAGGGGGAAGCAATCAGCCCCAGCATTTT
TRBV12-3/TRBV12-4,TRBJ2-7,.,.,CASSPRSNIYEQYF,TGTGCCAGCAGTCCTCGATCGAACATCTACGAGCAGTACTTC
TRBV28,TRBJ1-5,.,.,CASSSIALLNQPQHF,TGTGCCAGCAGTTCTATTGCCCTTCTGAATCAGCCCCAGCATTTT
TRBV7-8,TRBJ2-5,.,.,CASSLGADQETQYF,TGTGCCAGCAGCTTAGGGGCGGACCAAGAGACCCAGTACTTC
TRBV20-1,TRBJ2-3,.,.,CSARYLGTDTDTQYF,TGCAGTGCTAGATACCTGGGGACCGACACAGATACGCAGTATTTT
TRBV7-9,TRBJ2-1,once,TRBD2,CASSPLTSGRPLVGEQFF,TGTGCCAGCAGCCCGTTAACTAGCGGGAGGCCCCTGGTTGGTGAGCAGTTCTTC
TRBV12-3/TRBV12-4,TRBJ1-1,.,.,CASSLWQVNTEAFF,TGTGCCAGCAGTTTATGGCAGGTAAACACTGAAGCTTTCTTT
TRBV7-2,TRBJ1-1,.,.,CASSWRGTEAFF,TGTGCCAGCAGCTGGCGAGGGACTGAAGCTTTCTTT
TRBV6-2/TRBV6-3,TRBJ1-1,few,.,CASSYPQTYTEAFF,TGTGCCAGCAGTTACCCACAGACTTACACTGAAGCTTTCTTT
TRBV7-2,TRBJ1-4,.,.,CASSSQGGIGEKLFF,TGTGCCAGCAGCTCCCAAGGGGGTATAGGGGAAAAACTGTTTTTT
TRBV5-5,TRBJ1-5,.,.,CASSLEEGISNQPQHF,TGTGCCAGCAGCTTGGAGGAAGGAATTAGCAATCAGCCCCAGCATTTT
TRBV5-1,TRBJ2-7,.,TRBD1,CASSVGTGRSGDEQYF,TGCGCCAGCAGCGTCGGGACAGGGAGAAGTGGGGACGAGCAGTACTTC
TRBV5-4,TRBJ2-2,.,TRBD2,CASSLPGSGSVTGELFF,TGTGCCAGCAGCTTGCCGGGGAGCGGGAGTGTCACCGGGGAGCTGTTTTTT
TRBV9,TRBJ2-1,many,.,CASSVEANEQFF,TGTGCCAGCAGCGTAGAGGCCAATGAGCAGTTCTTC
TRBV7-8,TRBJ2-3,.,TRBD2,CASSSSGSTSDTQYF,TGTGCCAGCAGCTCTAGCGGGAGCACTTCAGATACGCAGTATTTT
TRBV4-3,TRBJ2-4,.,.,CASSQEAEAKNIQYF,TGCGCCAGCAGCCAAGAAGCTGAAGCCAAAAACATTCAGTACTTC
TRBV5-1,TRBJ2-7,.,.,CASSTGDGFSYEQYF,TGCGCCAGCAGCACCGGGGACGGGTTCTCCTACGAGCAGTACTTC
TRBV20-1,TRBJ2-3,.,TRBD2,CSAARTSGKRTQYF,TGCAGTGCTGCCAGGACTAGCGGGAAGCGTACGCAGTATTTT
TRBV18,TRBJ1-5,few,TRBD1,CASSSTGGQPQHF,TGTGCCAGCTCATCTACAGGGGGACAGCCCCAGCATTTT
TRBV5-4,TRBJ2-3,.,.,CASSRQINTDTQYF,TGTGCCAGCAGCAGACAGATTAACACAGATACGCAGTATTTT
TRBV19,TRBJ2-2,.,.,CASSAPVAGTGELFF,TGTGCCAGTAGTGCTCCCGTTGCAGGCACCGGGGAGCTGTTTTTT
TRBV5-1,TRBJ2-6,.,TRBD1,CASSPDGTGSSGANVLTF,TGCGCCAGCAGCCCTGACGGGACAGGGAGCTCTGGGGCCAACGTCCTGACTTTC
TRBV19,TRBJ2-7,.,TRBD2,CASSPGSGRTYEQYF,TGTGCCAGTAGCCCGGGTAGCGGGAGAACCTACGAGCAGTACTTC
TRBV6-5,TRBJ1-1,.,TRBD1,CASSYSRPGTVKNTEAFF,TGTGCCAGCAGTTACTCGAGGCCCGGGACAGTTAAGAACACTGAAGCTTTCTTT
TRBV20-1,TRBJ2-4,.,TRBD1,CSARERETGADIQYF,TGCAGTGCTAGAGAACGGGAGACAGGGGCGGACATTCAGTACTTC
TRBV12-3/TRBV12-4,TRBJ2-1,.,.,CASIKNGGNEQFF,TGTGCCAGCATTAAAAACGGAGGCAATGAGCAGTTCTTC
TRBV7-9,TRBJ2-3,.,TRBD1,CASSLRQGAQADTQYF,TGTGCCAGCAGCTTAAGACAGGGCGCGCAGGCAGATACGCAGTATTTT
TRBV6-6,TRBJ1-2,few,TRBD1,CASSRDRGTSNYGYTF,TGTGCCAGCAGCCGGGACAGGGGCACATCTAACTATGGCTACACCTTC
TRBV20-1,TRBJ2-3,few,.,CSARYGGVGDTQYF,TGCAGTGCTAGATACGGCGGGGTGGGAGATACGCAGTATTTT
TRBV7-9,TRBJ2-1,few,.,CASSLEVSGEQFF,TGTGCCAGCAGCTTAGAGGTTTCGGGAGAGCAGTTCTTC
TRBV4-1,TRBJ2-5,.,.,CASSQARGRETQYF,TGCGCCAGCAGCCAAGCCCGGGGAAGAGAGACCCAGTACTTC
TRBV6-5,TRBJ1-5,.,TRBD1,CASSYSSSTGNQPQHF,TGTGCCAGCAGTTACTCGTCATCGACAGGGAATCAGCCCCAGCATTTT